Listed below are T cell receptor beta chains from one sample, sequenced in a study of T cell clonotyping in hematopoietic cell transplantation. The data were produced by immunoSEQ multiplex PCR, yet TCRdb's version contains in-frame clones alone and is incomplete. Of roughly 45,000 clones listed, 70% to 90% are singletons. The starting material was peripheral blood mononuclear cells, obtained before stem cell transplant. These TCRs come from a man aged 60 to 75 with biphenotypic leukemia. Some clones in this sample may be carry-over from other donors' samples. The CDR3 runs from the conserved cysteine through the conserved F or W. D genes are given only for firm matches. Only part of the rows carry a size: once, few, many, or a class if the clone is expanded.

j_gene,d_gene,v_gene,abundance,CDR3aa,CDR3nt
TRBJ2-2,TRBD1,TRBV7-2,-,CASSPIRGQGTKNTGELFF,TGTGCCAGCAGCCCAATCCGGGGACAGGGGACTAAAAACACCGGGGAGCTGTTTTTT
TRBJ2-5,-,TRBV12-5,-,CASGPGGGSETQYF,TGTGCTAGTGGTCCTGGTGGGGGTTCAGAGACCCAGTACTTC
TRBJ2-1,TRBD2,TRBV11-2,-,CASSLSGRAYNEQFF,TGTGCCAGCAGCTTGAGCGGGAGGGCGTACAATGAGCAGTTCTTC
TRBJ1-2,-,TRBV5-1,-,CASSDNYGYTF,TGCGCCAGCAGCGACAACTATGGCTACACCTTC
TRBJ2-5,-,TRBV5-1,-,CASSLGPGQETQYF,TGCGCCAGCAGCTTGGGGCCAGGGCAAGAGACCCAGTACTTC
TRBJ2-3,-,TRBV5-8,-,CASSPGSPGTQYF,TGTGCCAGCAGCCCCGGTAGCCCCGGTACGCAGTATTTT
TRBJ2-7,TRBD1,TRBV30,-,CAWSKGQGLYEQYF,TGTGCCTGGAGTAAGGGACAGGGGTTGTACGAGCAGTACTTC
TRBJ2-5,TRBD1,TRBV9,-,CASSVSTGGPAETQYF,TGTGCCAGCAGCGTCTCTACAGGGGGGCCTGCAGAGACCCAGTACTTC
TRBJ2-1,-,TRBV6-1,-,CASSEDRVSDEQFF,TGTGCCAGCAGTGAAGACAGGGTAAGCGATGAGCAGTTCTTC
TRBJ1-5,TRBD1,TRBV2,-,CASSALGQGGRQPQHF,TGTGCCAGCAGCGCCCTAGGACAGGGCGGGAGGCAGCCCCAGCATTTT
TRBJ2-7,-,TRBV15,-,CATSRDAEEFYEQYF,TGTGCCACCAGCAGAGACGCAGAGGAATTCTACGAGCAGTACTTC
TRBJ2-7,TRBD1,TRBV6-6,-,CASSDRQGNSYEQYF,TGTGCCAGCAGTGACAGACAGGGTAATTCCTACGAGCAGTACTTC
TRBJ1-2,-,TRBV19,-,CASSAPGLPNYGYTF,TGTGCCAGTAGTGCCCCGGGGCTTCCTAACTATGGCTACACCTTC
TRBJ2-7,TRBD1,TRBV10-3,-,CAISESWDRGLSEQYF,TGTGCCATCAGTGAGTCTTGGGACAGGGGTTTAAGCGAGCAGTACTTC
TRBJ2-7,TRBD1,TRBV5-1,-,CASSIPHGQGTYEQYF,TGCGCCAGCAGCATCCCCCACGGACAGGGAACCTACGAGCAGTACTTC
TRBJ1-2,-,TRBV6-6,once,CASSGSNYGYTF,TGTGCCAGTTCGGGTTCTAACTATGGCTACACCTTC
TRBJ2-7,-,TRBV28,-,CASSLVFDEQYF,TGTGCCAGCAGTTTGGTGTTCGACGAGCAGTACTTC
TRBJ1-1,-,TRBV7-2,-,CASSSRGGLTEAFF,TGTGCCAGCAGCTCCCGAGGCGGGCTCACTGAAGCTTTCTTT
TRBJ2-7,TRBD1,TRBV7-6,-,CASSLGAGGSGSSYEQYF,TGTGCCAGCAGTTTGGGTGCAGGGGGCTCTGGGAGCTCCTACGAGCAGTACTTC
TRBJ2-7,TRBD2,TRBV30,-,CAWSEAGVYEQYF,TGTGCCTGGAGTGAGGCGGGAGTGTACGAGCAGTACTTC
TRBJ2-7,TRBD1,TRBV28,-,CASRHWDRFLSYEQYF,TGTGCCAGCAGACACTGGGACAGGTTCCTCTCCTACGAGCAGTACTTC
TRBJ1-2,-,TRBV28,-,CASSLSGVGGYGYTF,TGTGCCAGCAGTTTATCCGGCGTGGGGGGCTATGGCTACACCTTC
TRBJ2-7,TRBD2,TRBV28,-,CASSLATSGIYEQYF,TGTGCCAGCAGCTTGGCGACTAGCGGGATCTACGAGCAGTACTTC
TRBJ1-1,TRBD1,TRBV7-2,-,CASSHRDRETEAFF,TGTGCCAGCAGCCACCGGGACAGGGAGACTGAAGCTTTCTTT
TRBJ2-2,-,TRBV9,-,CASSGTGHPNTGELFF,TGTGCCAGCAGCGGAACGGGACACCCGAACACCGGGGAGCTGTTTTTT
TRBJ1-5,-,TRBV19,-,CASSPRVGVSNQPQHF,TGTGCCAGTAGTCCAAGGGTCGGGGTGAGCAATCAGCCCCAGCATTTT
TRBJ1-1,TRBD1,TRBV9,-,CASSVGDGTGDLNTEAFF,TGTGCCAGCAGCGTAGGGGATGGGACAGGGGACTTGAACACTGAAGCTTTCTTT
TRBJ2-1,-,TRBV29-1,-,CSVETGLSYNEQFF,TGCAGCGTAGAGACTGGTCTCTCCTACAATGAGCAGTTCTTC
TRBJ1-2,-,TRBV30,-,CAWTYRDTYYGYTF,TGTGCCTGGACATACCGGGACACATACTATGGCTACACCTTC
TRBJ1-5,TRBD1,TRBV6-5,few,CASSTGGQPQHF,TGTGCCAGCAGTACAGGGGGTCAGCCCCAGCATTTT
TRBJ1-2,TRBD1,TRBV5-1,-,CASSTRQGFSYGYTF,TGCGCCAGCAGCACAAGACAGGGATTCAGTTATGGCTACACCTTC
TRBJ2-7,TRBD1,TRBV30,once,CAWIRQGLDEQYF,TGTGCCTGGATTCGACAGGGTCTCGACGAGCAGTACTTC
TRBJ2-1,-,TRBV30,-,CAWRRGGNDYRDRQFF,TGTGCCTGGAGACGGGGCGGGAATGACTACAGGGATCGGCAGTTCTTC
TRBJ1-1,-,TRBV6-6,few,CASSRTRTEAFF,TGTGCCAGCAGCCGGACAAGGACTGAAGCTTTCTTT
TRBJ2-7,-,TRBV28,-,CASNPNQGLEQYF,TGTGCCAGCAACCCCAATCAGGGACTCGAGCAGTACTTC
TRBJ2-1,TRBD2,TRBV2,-,CASSPTSGRGYNEQFF,TGTGCCAGCAGCCCGACTAGCGGGAGAGGGTACAATGAGCAGTTCTTC
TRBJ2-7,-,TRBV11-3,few,CASSSGPGTQQYF,TGTGCCAGCAGCTCCGGTCCCGGGACACAGCAGTACTTC
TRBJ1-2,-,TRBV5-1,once,CASARTENYGYTF,TGCGCCAGCGCTCGGACAGAGAACTATGGCTACACCTTC
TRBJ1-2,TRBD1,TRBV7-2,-,CASSLVAGGFDGYTF,TGTGCCAGCAGCTTAGTGGCAGGGGGTTTTGATGGCTACACCTTC
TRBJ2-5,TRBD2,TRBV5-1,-,CASSRGTSGRAGETQYF,TGCGCCAGCAGTAGAGGGACTAGCGGGAGGGCCGGTGAGACCCAGTACTTC
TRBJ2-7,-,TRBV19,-,CASSIGQPSSYEQYF,TGTGCCAGTAGTATCGGCCAGCCAAGTTCCTACGAGCAGTACTTC
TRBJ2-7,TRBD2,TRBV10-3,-,CAIRLTSGYEQYF,TGTGCCATCAGGTTGACTAGCGGCTACGAGCAGTACTTC
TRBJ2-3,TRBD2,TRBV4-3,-,CASSQTSVRTDTQYF,TGCGCCAGCAGCCAGACTAGCGTCCGCACAGATACGCAGTATTTT
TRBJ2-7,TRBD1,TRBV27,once,CASSKGQGGSYEQYF,TGTGCCAGCAGCAAAGGACAGGGGGGCTCCTACGAGCAGTACTTC
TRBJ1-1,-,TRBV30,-,CAWTRGRGDTEAFF,TGTGCCTGGACCAGAGGGCGGGGTGACACTGAAGCTTTCTTT
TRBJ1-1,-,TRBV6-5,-,CASSYSAVGTEAFF,TGTGCCAGCAGTTACTCGGCGGTGGGCACTGAAGCTTTCTTT
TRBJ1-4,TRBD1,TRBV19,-,CASSANGQGISTNEKLFF,TGTGCCAGTAGTGCGAACGGACAGGGGATTTCGACTAATGAAAAACTGTTTTTT
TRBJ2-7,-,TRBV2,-,CASSPGRAEQYF,TGTGCCAGCAGCCCGGGCAGGGCCGAGCAGTACTTC
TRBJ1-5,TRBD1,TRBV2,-,CASSRDRYNQPQHF,TGTGCCAGCAGCCGGGACAGGTACAATCAGCCCCAGCATTTT